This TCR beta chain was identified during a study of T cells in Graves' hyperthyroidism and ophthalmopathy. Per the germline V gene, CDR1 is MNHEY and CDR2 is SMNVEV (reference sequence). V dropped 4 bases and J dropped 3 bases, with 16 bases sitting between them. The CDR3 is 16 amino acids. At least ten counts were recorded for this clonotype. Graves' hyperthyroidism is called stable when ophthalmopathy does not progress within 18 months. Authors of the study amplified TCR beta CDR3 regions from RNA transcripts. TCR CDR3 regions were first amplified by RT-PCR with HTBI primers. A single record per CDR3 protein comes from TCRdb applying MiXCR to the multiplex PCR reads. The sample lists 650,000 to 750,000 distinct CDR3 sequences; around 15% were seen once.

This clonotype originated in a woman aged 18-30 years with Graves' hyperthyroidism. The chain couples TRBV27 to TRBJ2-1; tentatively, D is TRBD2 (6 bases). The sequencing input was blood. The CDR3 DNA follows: TGTGCCAGCAGTTCGGTGCGGGGCCGAAGCTACAATGAGCAGTTCTTC. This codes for CASSSVRGRSYNEQFF.